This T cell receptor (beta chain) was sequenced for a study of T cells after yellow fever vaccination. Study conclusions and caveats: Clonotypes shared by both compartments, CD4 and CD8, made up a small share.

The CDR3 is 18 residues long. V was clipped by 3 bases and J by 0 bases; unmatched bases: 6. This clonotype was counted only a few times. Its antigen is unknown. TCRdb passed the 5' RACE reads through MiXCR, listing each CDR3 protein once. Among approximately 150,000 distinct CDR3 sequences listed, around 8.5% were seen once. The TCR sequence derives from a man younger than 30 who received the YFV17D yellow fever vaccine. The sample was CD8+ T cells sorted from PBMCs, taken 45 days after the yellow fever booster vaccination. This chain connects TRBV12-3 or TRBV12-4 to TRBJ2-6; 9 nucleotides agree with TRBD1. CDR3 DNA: TGTGCCAGCAGTTTTACAGGGGGCAGCGACTCTGGGGCCAACGTCCTGACTTTC. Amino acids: CASSFTGGSDSGANVLTF.